This record covers a single TCR beta chain. Looked up from germline, CDR1 is SEHNR and CDR2 is FQNEAQ (reference sequence). This CDR3 has 15 residues. The V gene lost 3 bases and the J gene lost 0 bases, with 6 bases spanning the gap. This sample was taken from a study of blood T cell repertoires in COVID-19. Study in general: Acute and convalescent COVID-19 samples came from the United States, Italy and Spain. T cells, B-cell-depleted T cells, or PBMCs supplied cDNA or gDNA.

In the study's own analysis: Nucleated cell counts were estimated from reference gene primer amplification. Assay: immunoSEQ multiplex PCR; the TCRdb copy retains only in-frame clones and omits some. V, J and clone size reflect that table, while D and trimming were determined from the DNA. The repertoire consists of about 300,000 clones, with about four fifths occurring once and the leading ten covering roughly 9.4%. The sample taken for sequencing was peripheral blood. This clonotype was obtained from a woman aged 45 to 65 who had recovered from COVID-19. This sequence joins TRBV7-9 and TRBJ2-6, with no clear D. The CDR3 protein is CASSFGYSGANVLTF. Here the CDR3 DNA reads TGTGCCAGCAGCTTCGGGTACTCTGGGGCCAACGTCCTGACTTTC.